What follows are 30 T cell receptor beta chains derived from one specimen sequenced in a study of blood T cell repertoires in COVID-19. The assay was immunoSEQ multiplex PCR, and TCRdb's table has in-frame clones only and misses some. The sample has 260,000 or so clones, over 80% seen once. The sequenced sample consisted of PBMCs or T cells enriched from blood (not recorded which). These receptors came from a woman in her twenties or thirties with acute COVID-19.

The rearrangement uses TRBV10-2 and TRBJ1-2; D unclear. This CDR3 contains 12 residues. The V end lost 4 bases, the J end lost 3 bases, and 6 bases lay between the germline ends. Germline loops: CDR1 WSHSY, CDR2 SAAADI. CDR3 sequence (DNA): TGCGCCAGCAGTGGGGCCGACTATGGCTACACCTTC. Protein: CASSGADYGYTF.

The chain couples TRBV10-1 to TRBJ2-7; D might be TRBD2 (5 bases). This CDR3 has 12 residues. Germline CDR1 WNHNN, CDR2 SYGVQD (reference sequence). Trimming left V 0 bases short and J 5 bases short, with 5 bases between. The CDR3 DNA reads TGCGCCAGCAGTGAGTCCGGGGACGAGCAGTACTTC. It yields the protein CASSESGDEQYF.

This clone was seen a single time. V usage is TRBV6-1 and J usage is TRBJ2-7; D unclear. Per germline, CDR1 MNHNS and CDR2 SASEGT. The CDR3 length is 13 residues. Trimming removed 1 base at V and 5 bases at J, with 9 bases between. CDR3 nucleotide sequence: TGTGCCAGCAGTGAAGTAGCTCCCAACGAGCAGTACTTC. It translates to CASSEVAPNEQYF.

This clone was found once. CDR3 amino acids: CATSEPRGGGEGDTQYF. Written as DNA, the CDR3 is TGTGCCACCAGTGAGCCCCGTGGCGGGGGAGAAGGAGATACGCAGTATTTT. The gene calls are TRBV24-1 and TRBJ2-3, with 7 positions matching TRBD2. Germline V gene sequence: CDR1 KGHDR, CDR2 SFDVKD. The CDR3 runs 17 residues. Germline trimming cut 4 bases from V and 5 bases from J; bases unmatched to any gene: 14.

This rearrangement joins TRBV3-1 (or the pseudogene TRBV3-2) to TRBJ2-3, with TRBD2 matching 9 bases. CDR1 and CDR2 (germline): LGHDT, YNNKEL (reference sequence). The CDR3 has 17 amino acids. The V segment lost 0 bases and the J segment 2 bases; nucleotides outside the gene matches: 6. The DNA for the CDR3 is TGTGCCAGCAGCCAAGAAAGCCGCGGGGGGGACACAGATACGCAGTATTTT. It specifies CASSQESRGGDTDTQYF.

The rearrangement uses TRBV7-6 and TRBJ1-3; D is perhaps TRBD1 (5 bases). The V and J ends lost 5 bases and 0 bases respectively, with 14 bases between them. The CDR3 is 16 amino acids. CDR1 SGHVS and CDR2 FNYEAQ come from the germline V gene. The CDR3 loop is CASSHLGGTSGNTIYF. The CDR3 DNA follows: TGTGCCAGCAGCCACCTCGGGGGTACCTCTGGAAACACCATATATTTT.

This chain connects TRBV11-2 to TRBJ2-5; TRBD2 aligns across 11 bases. J lost 5 bases, V lost 3 bases, and 8 bases had no gene match. CDR3 length: 16 residues. Germline CDR1 is SGHAT and CDR2 is FQNNGV. CDR3 protein: CASSFLAGGPLETQYF. The CDR3 nucleotides read TGTGCCAGCAGCTTTTTAGCGGGGGGGCCGTTGGAGACCCAGTACTTC.

V and J are TRBV19 and TRBJ1-6, with TRBD1 matching over 9 bases. The CDR3 covers 19 residues. Germline CDR1 is LNHDA and CDR2 is SQIVND (reference sequence). Germline trimming cut 3 bases from V and 0 bases from J; bases unmatched to any gene: 9. The CDR3 DNA is TGTGCCAGTAGTATCACGGGACAGGGAGACAGCTCCTATAATTCACCCCTCCACTTT. This codes for CASSITGQGDSSYNSPLHF.

The rearrangement links TRBV7-2 to TRBJ2-2; TRBD1 aligns across 8 bases. Germline V gives CDR1 SGHTA, CDR2 FQGNSA. Trimming took 4 bases from V and 6 from J; bases not matched to a gene: 10. The CDR3 consists of 16 residues. CDR3 nucleotide sequence: TGTGCCAGCAGCTCCGAGGGGACAGGAGTGGCCGGGGAGCTGTTTTTT. Its translation is CASSSEGTGVAGELFF. Full variable domain (remainder filled in from reference TRBV7-2 and TRBJ2-2): GAGVSQSPSNKVTEKGKDVELRCDPISGHTALYWYRQSLGQGLEFLIYFQGNSAPDKSGLPSDRFSAERTGGSVSTLTIQRTQQEDSAVYLCASSSEGTGVAGELFFGEGSRLTVL.

This chain joins TRBV13 and TRBJ2-3; D unresolved. The CDR3 runs 15 residues. The V end lost 4 bases, the J end lost 4 bases, and 15 bases lay between the germline ends. The germline V gene has CDR1 PRHDT and CDR2 FYEKMQ (reference sequence). In DNA, the CDR3 is TGTGCCAGCAGCTCCAGACTTAGACCAGCAGATACGCAGTATTTT. This encodes CASSSRLRPADTQYF.

The chain has TRBV27 and TRBJ1-1; D remains ambiguous. Germline V gene sequence: CDR1 MNHEY, CDR2 SMNVEV (reference sequence). The CDR3 spans 15 residues. Between the trimmed V and J ends, which lost 2 bases and 1 base, there was a span of 11 bases. The CDR3: CASSLSEGGNTEAFF. CDR3 bases: TGTGCCAGCAGTTTAAGTGAAGGAGGGAACACTGAAGCTTTCTTT.

The chain employs TRBV29-1 and TRBJ2-1, with D perhaps assigned TRBD1 or TRBD2 (6 bases each). The germline gives CDR1 SQVTM, CDR2 ANQGSEA. The CDR3 totals 13 residues. V was cut by 7 bases and J by 6 bases, with 16 bases left in between. CDR3 in amino acids: CSADSSGLNEQFF. DNA for the CDR3: TGCAGCGCGGACAGTAGCGGTCTCAATGAGCAGTTCTTC.

This clone was seen only once. J is TRBJ2-7 and V is TRBV4-1; 9 bases agree with TRBD2. The CDR3 has 16 residues. V was clipped by 4 bases and J by 1 base; unmatched bases: 8. CDR1 is MGHRA, CDR2 YSYEKL, per germline. The CDR3 DNA reads as TGCGCCAGCAGCCGGGAGACTAGCGGTGGATCCTACGAGCAGTACTTC. It encodes CASSRETSGGSYEQYF.

This clone showed up just once. V is TRBV3-1 (or the pseudogene TRBV3-2) and J is TRBJ2-7; no clear D. Germline V gene data show CDR1 as LGHDT and CDR2 as YNNKEL (reference sequence). The V end lost 3 bases, the J end lost 0 bases, and 12 bases lay between the germline ends. The CDR3 sequence is 15 residues long. CDR3 nucleotides: TGTGCCAGCAGCCAGGAACATAGGAGCTCCTACGAGCAGTACTTC. Translated: CASSQEHRSSYEQYF.

This sequence joins TRBV9 and TRBJ1-2, with a possible D match to TRBD1 (6 bases). Germline V gives CDR1 SGDLS, CDR2 YYNGEE. The V end was cut by 0 bases, the J end by 2 bases, with 8 bases between. This CDR3 has 14 amino acids. CDR3: CASSVVTGNYGYTF. The DNA for the CDR3 is TGTGCCAGCAGCGTAGTGACAGGAAACTATGGCTACACCTTC.

The chain links TRBV18 to TRBJ1-6, with D uncertain. V lost 4 bases, J lost 7 bases, and 11 bases lay in between. The CDR3 length is 14 residues. Germline values: CDR1 KGHSH, CDR2 LQKENI. The CDR3 sequence is CASSLGRENSPLHF. The CDR3 region has the DNA TGTGCCAGCTCACTCGGGCGGGAGAATTCACCCCTCCACTTT.

This sequence joins TRBV5-1 and TRBJ2-1; 11 bases agree with TRBD1. The CDR3 is 15 residues long. The germline V gene encodes CDR1 SGHRS and CDR2 YFSETQ. V lost 0 bases and J lost 6; bases outside the gene matches: 2. The CDR3 here is CASSLAGTGGNEQFF. Here the CDR3 DNA reads TGCGCCAGCAGCTTGGCCGGGACAGGGGGCAATGAGCAGTTCTTC.

CDR3 DNA: TGCGCCAGCAGCTTGGCCTCTGGACAGTTCACAGATACGCAGTATTTT. Amino acids: CASSLASGQFTDTQYF. This chain joins TRBV5-1 and TRBJ2-3, with D maybe TRBD1 (6 bases). The CDR3 consists of 16 residues. Germline CDR1 SGHRS, CDR2 YFSETQ. Deletions cut 0 bases from V and 2 bases from J, with 13 bases between. Combining the CDR3 with reference TRBV5-1 and TRBJ2-3 gives the whole variable domain KAGVTQTPRYLIKTRGQQVTLSCSPISGHRSVSWYQQTPGQGLQFLFEYFSETQRNKGNFPGRFSGRQFSNSRSEMNVSTLELGDSALYLCASSLASGQFTDTQYFGPGTRLTVL.

The J gene is TRBJ1-2, the V gene TRBV5-4, with 9 positions matching TRBD1. The CDR3 has 14 residues. V shed 3 bases and J 4 bases; nucleotides not matched to a gene: 4. The germline V gene encodes CDR1 SGHNT and CDR2 YYREEE (reference sequence). The CDR3 DNA reads as TGTGCCAGCAGCTCGGGACAGGGATTCTATGGCTACACCTTC. Translated, it gives CASSSGQGFYGYTF. The full variable domain, its missing parts supplied by reference TRBV5-4 and TRBJ1-2, is ETGVTQSPTHLIKTRGQQVTLRCSSQSGHNTVSWYQQALGQGPQFIFQYYREEENGRGNFPPRFSGLQFPNYSSELNVNALELDDSALYLCASSSGQGFYGYTFGSGTRLTVV.

The chain carries TRBV7-2 and TRBJ1-5; unclear D gene. V lost 1 base, J lost 6 bases, and 7 bases lay in between. Germline V gene sequence: CDR1 SGHTA, CDR2 FQGNSA. The CDR3 contains 13 residues. The CDR3 DNA reads as TGTGCCAGCAGCTTAGGAGAGGCTCAGCCCCAGCATTTT. Residues: CASSLGEAQPQHF.

This clone came up once. This chain uses TRBV10-3 with TRBJ2-2; D perhaps matches TRBD1 (6 bases). The CDR3 contains 15 residues. From germline, CDR1 is ENHRY and CDR2 SYGVKD. The V end lost 6 bases, the J end lost 0 bases, and 11 bases lay between the germline ends. CDR3 in amino acids: CAIRDRFTNTGELFF. The CDR3 DNA follows: TGTGCCATCAGGGACAGATTTACGAACACCGGGGAGCTGTTTTTT.

This clone appeared a single time. The J gene is TRBJ2-3, the V gene TRBV10-3, with 13 bases fitting TRBD2. The CDR3 runs to 13 residues. V gave up 4 bases and J gave up 14 bases; unmatched junction bases: 6. Germline V gene lookup returns CDR1 ENHRY and CDR2 SYGVKD. CDR3 coding DNA: TGTGCCATCAGTGGGACTAGCGGGGGCCCTGGGTATTTT. Translating it yields CAISGTSGGPGYF.

The chain has TRBV7-2 and TRBJ2-7; D possibly corresponds to TRBD1 (7 bases). This CDR3 spans 15 amino acids. Trimming removed 2 bases at V and 4 bases at J, with 15 bases between. Germline V lookup: CDR1 SGHTA, CDR2 FQGNSA. DNA for the CDR3: TGTGCCAGCAGCTTATTCGGAGGGGGCAAGTACGAGCAGTACTTC. This gives the protein CASSLFGGGKYEQYF.

This clone was found once. The CDR3 here is CASSEDRDNYGYTF. The CDR3 DNA sequence: TGCGCCAGCAGTGAAGACAGGGACAACTATGGCTACACCTTC. The chain couples TRBV10-1 to TRBJ1-2, with TRBD1 matching 7 bases. The V gene end was trimmed by 3 bases and the J gene end by 2 bases; junction bases not matched to a gene: 3. Germline assignment: CDR1 WNHNN and CDR2 SYGVQD (reference sequence). This CDR3 contains 14 residues.

The chain has TRBV10-2 and TRBJ1-1; D is ambiguous. From germline, CDR1 is WSHSY and CDR2 SAAADI. The CDR3 extends over 14 amino acids. V lost 6 bases and J 1 base, leaving 12 bases between the germline ends. CDR3 bases: TGCGCCAGCAGGGAGGCAGATTCGAACACTGAAGCTTTCTTT. This encodes CASREADSNTEAFF.

This clone was counted only a few times. The chain couples TRBV27 to TRBJ1-5; possibly TRBD1 for D (6 bases). The CDR3 covers 13 residues. Trimming took 4 bases from V and 7 from J, leaving 11 bases between them. CDR1 is MNHEY and CDR2 is SMNVEV in the germline V gene (reference sequence). The CDR3 region has the DNA TGTGCCAGCAGTTATAACAGGGAGCAGCCCCAGCATTTT. Its translation is CASSYNREQPQHF.

The gene calls are TRBV6-5 and TRBJ2-1; 8 nucleotides match TRBD1. Losses at the gene ends were 6 bases for V and 5 bases for J; bases not matched to a gene: 9. From germline, CDR1 is MNHEY and CDR2 SVGAGI. The CDR3 has 15 amino acids. As DNA, the CDR3 is TGTGCCAGCAGGAAGACAGGGGTAAACGACAATGAGCAGTTCTTC. It translates to CASRKTGVNDNEQFF.

V usage is TRBV3-1 (or the pseudogene TRBV3-2) and J usage is TRBJ2-3, with a tentative D call TRBD1 (6 bases). Germline assignment: CDR1 LGHDT and CDR2 YNNKEL (reference sequence). Trimming left V 4 bases short and J 5 bases short, with 13 bases between. This CDR3 has 14 amino acids. CDR3 nucleotides: TGTGCCAGCAGCCCCCTTGGGGGCATAGATACGCAGTATTTT. This sequence encodes CASSPLGGIDTQYF.

V and J are TRBV19 and TRBJ2-7, with 7 bases identical to TRBD1. The V and J ends lost 2 bases and 0 bases, in that order; junction bases with no gene match: 7. Germline loops: CDR1 LNHDA, CDR2 SQIVND (reference sequence). The CDR3 runs to 16 residues. The CDR3 region has the DNA TGTGCCAGTAGTATAAAGGGGGACAGCAGCTCCTACGAGCAGTACTTC. Protein sequence: CASSIKGDSSSYEQYF.

The CDR3 nucleotides read TGTGCCAGCAGTGGACAGGGACGCATGAACACTGAAGCTTTCTTT. Its translation is CASSGQGRMNTEAFF. The chain carries TRBV13 and TRBJ1-1, with 8 bases aligning to TRBD1. The CDR3 is 15 residues long. Per the germline V gene, CDR1 is PRHDT and CDR2 is FYEKMQ (reference sequence). With 6 bases clipped from V and 0 bases from J, the junction kept 6 bases outside the gene matches.